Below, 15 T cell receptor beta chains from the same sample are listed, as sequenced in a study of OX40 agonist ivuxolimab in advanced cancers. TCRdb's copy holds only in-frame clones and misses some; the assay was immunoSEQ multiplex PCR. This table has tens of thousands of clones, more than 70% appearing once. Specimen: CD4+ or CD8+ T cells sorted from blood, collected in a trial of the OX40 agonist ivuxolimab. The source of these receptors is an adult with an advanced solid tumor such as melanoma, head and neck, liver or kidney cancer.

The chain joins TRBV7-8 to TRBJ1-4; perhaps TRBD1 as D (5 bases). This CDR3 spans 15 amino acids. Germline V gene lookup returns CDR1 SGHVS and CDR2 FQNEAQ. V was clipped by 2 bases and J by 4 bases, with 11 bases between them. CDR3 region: CASSLMGGDNEKLFF. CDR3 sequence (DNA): TGTGCCAGCAGCTTAATGGGGGGAGATAATGAAAAACTGTTTTTT.

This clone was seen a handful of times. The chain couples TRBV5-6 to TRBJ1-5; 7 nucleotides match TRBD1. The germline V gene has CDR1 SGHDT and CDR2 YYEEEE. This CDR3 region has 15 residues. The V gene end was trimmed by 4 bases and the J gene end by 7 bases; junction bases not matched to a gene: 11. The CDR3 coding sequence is TGTGCCAGCAGCGGCGGGACAGCCAGAGGGCAGCCCCAGCATTTT. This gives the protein CASSGGTARGQPQHF.

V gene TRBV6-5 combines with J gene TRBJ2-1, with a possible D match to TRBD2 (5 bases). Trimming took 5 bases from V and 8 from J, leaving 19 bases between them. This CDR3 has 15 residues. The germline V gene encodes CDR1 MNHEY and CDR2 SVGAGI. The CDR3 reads CASSPQLGSFDEQFF. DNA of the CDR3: TGTGCCAGCAGTCCCCAGCTGGGGAGCTTCGATGAGCAGTTCTTC.

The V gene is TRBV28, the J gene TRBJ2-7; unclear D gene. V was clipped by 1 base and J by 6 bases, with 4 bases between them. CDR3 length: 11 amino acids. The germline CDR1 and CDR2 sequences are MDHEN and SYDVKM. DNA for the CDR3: TGTGCCAGCAGTTTATATCTCGAGCAGTACTTC. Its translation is CASSLYLEQYF. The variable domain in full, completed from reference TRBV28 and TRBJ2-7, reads DVKVTQSSRYLVKRTGEKVFLECVQDMDHENMFWYRQDPGLGLRLIYFSYDVKMKEKGDIPEGYSVSREKKERFSLILESASTNQTSMYLCASSLYLEQYFGPGTRLTVT.

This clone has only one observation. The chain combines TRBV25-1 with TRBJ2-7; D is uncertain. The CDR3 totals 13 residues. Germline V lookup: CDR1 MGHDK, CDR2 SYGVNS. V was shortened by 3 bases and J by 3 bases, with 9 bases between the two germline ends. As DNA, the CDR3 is TGTGCCAGCAGTGATACAGTTTACTACGAGCAGTACTTC. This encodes CASSDTVYYEQYF.

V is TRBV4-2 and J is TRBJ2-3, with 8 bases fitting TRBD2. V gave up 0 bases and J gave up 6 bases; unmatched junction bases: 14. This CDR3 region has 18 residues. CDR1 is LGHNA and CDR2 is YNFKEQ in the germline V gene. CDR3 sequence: CASSQDSRLATAADTQYF. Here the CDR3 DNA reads TGTGCCAGCAGCCAAGATTCGCGACTAGCGACCGCCGCCGATACGCAGTATTTT.

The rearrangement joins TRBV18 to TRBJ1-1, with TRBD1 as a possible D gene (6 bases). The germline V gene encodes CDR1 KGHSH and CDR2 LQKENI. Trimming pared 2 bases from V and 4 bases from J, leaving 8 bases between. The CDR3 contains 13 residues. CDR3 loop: CASSPEQGTEAFF. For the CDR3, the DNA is TGTGCCAGCTCACCAGAACAGGGCACTGAAGCTTTCTTT. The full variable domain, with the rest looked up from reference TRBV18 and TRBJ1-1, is NAGVMQNPRHLVRRRGQEARLRCSPMKGHSHVYWYRQLPEEGLKFMVYLQKENIIDESGMPKERFSAEFPKEGPSILRIQQVVRGDSAAYFCASSPEQGTEAFFGQGTRLTVV.

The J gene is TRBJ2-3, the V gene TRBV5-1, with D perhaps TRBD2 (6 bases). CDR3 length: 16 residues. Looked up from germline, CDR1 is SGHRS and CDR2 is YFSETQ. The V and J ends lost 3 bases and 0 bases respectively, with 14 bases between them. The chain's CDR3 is CASSSGEVASTDTQYF. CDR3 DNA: TGCGCCAGCAGCTCGGGGGAGGTAGCCAGCACAGATACGCAGTATTTT.

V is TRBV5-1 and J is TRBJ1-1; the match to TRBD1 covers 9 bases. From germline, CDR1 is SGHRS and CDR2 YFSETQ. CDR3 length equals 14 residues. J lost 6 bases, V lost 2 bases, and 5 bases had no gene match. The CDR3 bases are TGCGCCAGCAGCTTCGGACAGGGGCCGGCTGAAGCTTTCTTT. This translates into CASSFGQGPAEAFF.

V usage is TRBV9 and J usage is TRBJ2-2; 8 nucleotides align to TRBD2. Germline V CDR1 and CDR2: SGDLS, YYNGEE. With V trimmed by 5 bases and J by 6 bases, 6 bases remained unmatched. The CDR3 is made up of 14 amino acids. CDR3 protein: CASRGLGGSGELFF. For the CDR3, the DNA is TGTGCCAGCAGGGGACTAGGAGGTTCCGGGGAGCTGTTTTTT.

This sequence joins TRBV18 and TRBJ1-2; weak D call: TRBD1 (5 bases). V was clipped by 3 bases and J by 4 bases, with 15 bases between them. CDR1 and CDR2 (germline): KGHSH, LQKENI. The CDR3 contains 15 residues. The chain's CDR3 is CASSPWDAPSYGYTF. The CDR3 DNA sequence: TGTGCCAGCTCACCTTGGGACGCCCCGTCCTATGGCTACACCTTC.

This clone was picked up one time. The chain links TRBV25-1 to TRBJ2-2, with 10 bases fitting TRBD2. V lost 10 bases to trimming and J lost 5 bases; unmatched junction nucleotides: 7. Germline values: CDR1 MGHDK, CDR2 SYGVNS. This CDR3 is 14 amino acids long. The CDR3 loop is CATPSGRWTGELFF. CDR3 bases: TGTGCCACTCCTAGCGGGAGATGGACCGGGGAGCTGTTTTTT. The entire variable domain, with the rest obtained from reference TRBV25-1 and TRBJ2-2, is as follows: EADIYQTPRYLVIGTGKKITLECSQTMGHDKMYWYQQDPGMELHLIHYSYGVNSTEKGDLSSESTVSRIRTEHFPLTLESARPSHTSQYLCATPSGRWTGELFFGEGSRLTVL.

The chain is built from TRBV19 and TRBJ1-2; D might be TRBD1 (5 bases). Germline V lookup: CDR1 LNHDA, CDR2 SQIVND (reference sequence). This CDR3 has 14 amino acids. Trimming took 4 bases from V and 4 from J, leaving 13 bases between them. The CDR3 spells CASSKPGTVYGYTF. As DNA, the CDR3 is TGTGCCAGTAGTAAACCGGGGACGGTCTATGGCTACACCTTC.

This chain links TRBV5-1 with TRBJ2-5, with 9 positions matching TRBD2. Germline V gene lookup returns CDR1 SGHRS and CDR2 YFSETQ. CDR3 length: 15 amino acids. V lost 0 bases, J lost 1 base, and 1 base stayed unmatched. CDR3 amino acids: CASSLGSGSQETQYF. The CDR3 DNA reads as TGCGCCAGCAGCTTGGGTAGCGGGAGCCAAGAGACCCAGTACTTC.

The DNA for the CDR3 is TGTGCCAGCAGCTTGGGGACTTCCGATTACAATGAGCAGTTCTTC. This encodes CASSLGTSDYNEQFF. The chain joins TRBV5-4 to TRBJ2-1, with D possibly being TRBD2 (5 bases). Germline V gene data show CDR1 as SGHNT and CDR2 as YYREEE (reference sequence). V was clipped by 0 bases and J by 4 bases, with 11 bases between them. The CDR3 is 15 amino acids.